These 5 T cell receptor beta chains were all obtained from the same sample, sequenced in a study of T-cell memory formation after mild COVID-19. TCRdb fed the 5' RACE reads into MiXCR, producing one record per CDR3 protein. Of about 430,000 distinct CDR3 sequences listed, 24% were seen once; the top ten hold roughly 9.7%. The specimen was PBMCs or a T cell subset sorted from them (not recorded which). These receptors were taken from an adult woman who had mild COVID-19 (a few samples of this study predate the infection). Cell type and time point are not known.

The chain couples TRBV6-1 to TRBJ1-1, with 12 bases aligning to TRBD1. Germline V lookup: CDR1 MNHNS, CDR2 SASEGT. After removal of 10 bases from V and 4 bases from J, the junction contained 4 bases not matched to a gene. The CDR3 extends over 13 amino acids. CDR3 nucleotides: TGTGCCATAGGGGACAGGGGGCTCACTGAAGCTTTCTTT. Encoded protein: CAIGDRGLTEAFF.

The chain is built from TRBV7-9 and TRBJ2-2, with unresolved D. Trimming shortened V by 5 bases and J by 2 bases, and 12 bases separated the two germline ends. There are 15 residues in the CDR3. The germline V gene has CDR1 SEHNR and CDR2 FQNEAQ (reference sequence). This CDR3 is CASSPLQVNTGELFF. The CDR3 coding sequence is TGTGCCAGCAGCCCCCTGCAGGTTAACACCGGGGAGCTGTTTTTT.

The chain is built from TRBV3-1 and TRBJ1-1; D is uncertain. The CDR3 covers 15 residues. The V gene lost 1 base and the J gene lost 1 base, with 10 bases spanning the gap. In germline, CDR1 is LGHDT, CDR2 YNNKEL (reference sequence). CDR3 sequence reads: CASSQVTTGNTEAFF. The CDR3, as DNA: TGTGCCAGCAGCCAAGTTACAACCGGGAACACTGAAGCTTTCTTT.

In its sample, this clonotype was seen a few times. The V and J genes are TRBV20-1 and TRBJ2-7; possible D gene TRBD1, 5 bases. The CDR3 runs 14 residues. Germline CDR1 DFQATT, CDR2 SNEGSKA (reference sequence). Between the trimmed V and J ends, which lost 0 bases and 2 bases, there was a span of 11 bases. CDR3 protein: CSAREGRLTYEQYF. The CDR3 coding sequence is TGCAGTGCTAGAGAGGGGCGCCTTACCTACGAGCAGTACTTC.

V is TRBV4-3 and J is TRBJ2-3; D unclear. Germline CDR1 and CDR2: LGHNA and YSLEER. The ends were cut back, 3 bases at V and 0 bases at J, with 19 bases in the middle. The CDR3 is 18 residues long. CDR3 nucleotides: TGCGCCAGCAGCCAGACGCCGGGCCTCGGATTGAGCACAGATACGCAGTATTTT. It codes for CASSQTPGLGLSTDTQYF.